This T cell receptor (beta chain) was captured by sequencing in a study of Ad26.COV2.S vaccination and SARS-CoV-2 variants. Overall study context: Each vaccinee took Ad26.COV2.S intramuscularly, once or twice 56 days apart. Broader study findings: Vaccinated and placebo-treated recipients had similar non-spike TCR breadth. Vaccine recipients posted higher spike-specific TCR breadth than their placebo counterparts.

Germline CDR1 is MNHEY and CDR2 is SMNVEV (reference sequence). Trimming shortened V by 6 bases and J by 3 bases, and 11 bases separated the two germline ends. The CDR3 length is 13 residues. Assay used: immunoSEQ multiplex PCR; TCRdb lists only in-frame clones, some missing. The sample consists of some 460,000 clones, 89% of them appearing once. Regarding treatment: around 19 received Ad26.COV2.S at low or high dose, single or two shots; about 5 received placebo; per-sample allocation not given. The samples were gathered on day 63 after the first injection of vaccine or placebo. The administered vaccine (an Ad26 vector) expressed Wuhan-strain SARS-CoV-2 spike. To note about this clone: Its antigen is not identified.

The material sequenced was peripheral blood, taken in a trial of Ad26.COV2.S vaccine versus placebo. The TCR comes from a person aged 18-60 years who received the Ad26.COV2.S COVID-19 vaccine or a placebo. J is TRBJ1-1 and V is TRBV27; D gene unclear. The CDR3 sequence is CASRPTRDTEAFF. In DNA form, the CDR3 reads TGTGCCAGCAGGCCCACCCGGGACACTGAAGCTTTCTTT.